These 28 T cell receptor beta chains originate from one sample sequenced in a study of OX40 agonist ivuxolimab in advanced cancers. Assay used: immunoSEQ multiplex PCR; TCRdb lists only in-frame clones, some missing. The profile shows approximately 21,000 clones, 84% of them singletons. The source material was CD4+ or CD8+ T cells sorted from blood, sampled in a trial of the OX40 agonist ivuxolimab. All receptors derive from an adult with an advanced solid tumor such as melanoma, head and neck, liver or kidney cancer.

The rearrangement links TRBV10-3 to TRBJ2-4; TRBD1 or TRBD2 may be the D gene (5 bases each). The CDR3 has 15 residues. Germline-derived CDR1 and CDR2 are ENHRY and SYGVKD. V was cut by 1 base and J by 2 bases, with 9 bases left in between. CDR3 region: CAISEFGDPKNIQYF. The CDR3 DNA is TGTGCCATCAGTGAGTTCGGGGACCCCAAAAACATTCAGTACTTC.

This chain connects TRBV7-9 to TRBJ1-4; D is unresolved. The CDR3 sequence is 15 residues long. CDR1 is SEHNR, CDR2 FQNEAQ, per germline (reference sequence). With 4 bases removed from V and 8 bases from J, the gap between germline ends came to 17 bases. CDR3 residues: CASSSVGIGVEKLFF. Here the CDR3 DNA reads TGTGCCAGCAGCTCCGTGGGGATTGGGGTCGAAAAACTGTTTTTT.

The chain carries TRBV21-1 and TRBJ2-1; TRBD2, the table's D call, lacks a check against the DNA. TRBV21-1 is classified as a pseudogene. The CDR3 covers 17 residues. CDR3 sequence reads: CASSRTRGGLTLSEQFF. The CDR3 DNA reads as TGTGCCAGCAGTAGGACTAGGGGGGGCCTGACCTTGTCGGAGCAGTTCTTC.

This chain joins TRBV27 and TRBJ2-7; 7 bases line up with TRBD1. CDR3 length: 16 amino acids. V was clipped by 6 bases and J by 1 base; unmatched bases: 12. Looked up from germline, CDR1 is MNHEY and CDR2 is SMNVEV (reference sequence). The chain's CDR3 is CASSGTDRDGSYEQYF. DNA for the CDR3: TGTGCCAGCAGCGGGACCGACAGGGACGGATCCTACGAGCAGTACTTC.

The rearrangement joins TRBV5-1 to TRBJ2-1; TRBD2 agrees at 7 bases. The CDR3 sequence is 16 residues long. V was clipped by 0 bases and J by 1 base; unmatched bases: 4. The germline V gene encodes CDR1 SGHRS and CDR2 YFSETQ. This CDR3 reads CASSLAGGGSYNEQFF. Here the CDR3 DNA reads TGCGCCAGCAGCTTGGCCGGGGGAGGGTCCTACAATGAGCAGTTCTTC.

This rearrangement joins TRBV9 to TRBJ2-2; perhaps TRBD2 as D (6 bases). The CDR3 loop spans 13 amino acids. Germline V gene data show CDR1 as SGDLS and CDR2 as YYNGEE. Trimming left V 2 bases short and J 6 bases short, with 8 bases between. The CDR3 DNA reads as TGTGCCAGCAGCGTCGGAGGGTCCGGGGAGCTGTTTTTT. It translates to CASSVGGSGELFF.

This CDR3 is CASSFGPRGYTF. The CDR3 DNA reads as TGTGCCAGCAGTTTCGGTCCGCGGGGCTACACCTTC. The chain links TRBV28 to TRBJ1-2; D unclear. V shed 3 bases and J shed 8 bases, with 10 bases lying between them. The CDR3 is 12 residues long. The V gene's germline CDR1 is MDHEN and CDR2 SYDVKM.

The V gene is TRBV9, the J gene TRBJ2-7; 7 nucleotides line up with TRBD1. The CDR3 covers 13 residues. V gave up 3 bases and J gave up 3 bases; unmatched junction bases: 3. Germline CDR1 reads SGDLS; CDR2 reads YYNGEE. CDR3 DNA sequence: TGTGCCAGCAGCGCCTGGGACAGCTACGAGCAGTACTTC. Translation: CASSAWDSYEQYF.

V is TRBV7-2 and J is TRBJ2-1; the D is unclear. Germline CDR1 SGHTA, CDR2 FQGNSA. V lost 5 bases and J 10 bases, leaving 15 bases between the germline ends. The CDR3 is 13 residues long. DNA for the CDR3: TGTGCCAGCAGCGGTGACCCCAGCGAGGAGCAGTTCTTC. Translating it yields CASSGDPSEEQFF.

The chain links TRBV9 to TRBJ2-1, with 11 bases fitting TRBD2. Germline V gene sequence: CDR1 SGDLS, CDR2 YYNGEE. V dropped 4 bases and J dropped 2; count of bases not matched to a gene: 11. This CDR3 has 18 amino acids. CDR3 region: CASSPDSIAGGPYNEQFF. The CDR3 DNA follows: TGTGCCAGCAGCCCGGACAGCATAGCGGGAGGGCCCTACAATGAGCAGTTCTTC.

The chain has TRBV5-6 and TRBJ2-7; D call uncertain. Per germline, CDR1 SGHDT and CDR2 YYEEEE. The CDR3 sequence is 13 residues long. Trimming shortened V by 0 bases and J by 3 bases, and 7 bases separated the two germline ends. This chain's CDR3 is CASSLVGSYEQYF. CDR3 in DNA: TGTGCCAGCAGCTTGGTTGGCAGCTACGAGCAGTACTTC.

This clone was seen just once. The DNA of the CDR3 is TGTGCCAGCAGCCCTGGTACAGTTGAAGCTTTCTTT. The encoded protein is CASSPGTVEAFF. The chain has TRBV4-2 and TRBJ1-1; no clear D. Per the germline V gene, CDR1 is LGHNA and CDR2 is YNFKEQ. The CDR3 totals 12 residues. Trimming took off 4 bases at V and 7 bases at J, with 10 bases between the two ends.

The chain employs TRBV27 and TRBJ1-2; D may be TRBD1 (6 bases). The V end was cut by 0 bases, the J end by 4 bases, with 18 bases between. This CDR3 spans 17 amino acids. Germline V CDR1 and CDR2: MNHEY, SMNVEV (reference sequence). The CDR3 spells CASSLSRGGGLIYGYTF. The CDR3 DNA reads TGTGCCAGCAGTTTATCGCGGGGAGGGGGGTTGATCTATGGCTACACCTTC.

This clone was counted a few times. The rearrangement joins TRBV9 to TRBJ1-1, with D perhaps matching TRBD1 (6 bases). This CDR3 comprises 13 residues. Germline V gene sequence: CDR1 SGDLS, CDR2 YYNGEE. Trimming cost V 3 bases and J 2 bases, with 8 bases left between them. DNA for the CDR3: TGTGCCAGCAGCGAGGGGGGTAACACTGAAGCTTTCTTT. It translates to CASSEGGNTEAFF.

By share of the sample, this clone is medium-sized (0.01 to 0.1%). The chain uses TRBV28 and TRBJ2-7; unclear D gene. The CDR3 is made up of 14 amino acids. Deletions cut 3 bases from V and 2 bases from J, with 11 bases between. Per germline, CDR1 MDHEN and CDR2 SYDVKM. The chain's CDR3 is CASSFQTETYEQYF. The CDR3 DNA reads as TGTGCCAGCAGTTTCCAGACGGAAACCTACGAGCAGTACTTC.

This clone showed up just once. The rearrangement links TRBV27 to TRBJ2-1; D call uncertain. This CDR3 region has 14 residues. The V and J ends lost 5 bases and 4 bases respectively, with 12 bases between them. The V gene's germline CDR1 is MNHEY and CDR2 SMNVEV (reference sequence). The DNA of the CDR3 is TGTGCCAGCAGTGGGGATTCGCCGTACAATGAGCAGTTCTTC. Residues: CASSGDSPYNEQFF.

This clone is labeled medium-sized. The genes are TRBV11-2 and TRBJ2-2; 8 nucleotides match TRBD2. The germline V gene has CDR1 SGHAT and CDR2 FQNNGV. The ends lost 3 bases at V and 0 bases at J; junction bases unmatched: 6. This CDR3 comprises 17 residues. The CDR3 DNA follows: TGTGCCAGCAGCTTTGGGACTAGTTTCCCGAACACCGGGGAGCTGTTTTTT. Its translation is CASSFGTSFPNTGELFF.

This clone came up once. The chain carries TRBV4-1 and TRBJ1-5, with unresolved D. The ends were cut back, 0 bases at V and 5 bases at J, with 11 bases in the middle. CDR3 length equals 15 residues. CDR1 is MGHRA and CDR2 is YSYEKL in the germline V gene. The CDR3 here is CASSQDGGFDQPQHF. CDR3 DNA sequence: TGCGCCAGCAGCCAAGACGGCGGGTTCGATCAGCCCCAGCATTTT.

V gene TRBV28 combines with J gene TRBJ2-1; D gene unclear. Between the trimmed V and J ends, which lost 7 bases and 6 bases, there was a span of 10 bases. CDR1 and CDR2 (germline): MDHEN, SYDVKM. The CDR3 length is 12 residues. The CDR3 DNA reads TGTGCCAGCACTCTACCCCCCAATGAGCAGTTCTTC. Protein product: CASTLPPNEQFF.

The V gene is TRBV30, the J gene TRBJ2-2; the D is unclear. Trimming pared 0 bases from V and 6 bases from J, leaving 11 bases between. CDR3 size: 14 residues. The germline CDR1 and CDR2 sequences are GTSNPN and SVGIG (reference sequence). CDR3 DNA: TGTGCCTGGAGTGTATCCCTCCCCTCCGGGGAGCTGTTTTTT. It specifies CAWSVSLPSGELFF.

The chain carries TRBV5-1 and TRBJ2-7; 10 bases map to TRBD2. Germline trimming cut 7 bases from V and 2 bases from J; bases unmatched to any gene: 9. Germline V CDR1 and CDR2: SGHRS, YFSETQ. The CDR3 contains 15 residues. CDR3 sequence: CASSSIGTSAYEQYF. CDR3 nucleotide sequence: TGCGCCAGCTCCTCAATCGGGACTAGCGCCTACGAGCAGTACTTC.

V gene TRBV28 combines with J gene TRBJ2-7, with TRBD1 matching over 8 bases. This CDR3 is 15 amino acids long. Germline-derived CDR1 and CDR2 are MDHEN and SYDVKM. Unmatched junction bases numbered 5, after V lost 4 bases and J lost 0 bases. CDR3 nucleotide sequence: TGTGCCAGCAGTTCCGGGACAGGTTACTCCTACGAGCAGTACTTC. Its protein is CASSSGTGYSYEQYF. The variable domain in full, completed from reference TRBV28 and TRBJ2-7, reads DVKVTQSSRYLVKRTGEKVFLECVQDMDHENMFWYRQDPGLGLRLIYFSYDVKMKEKGDIPEGYSVSREKKERFSLILESASTNQTSMYLCASSSGTGYSYEQYFGPGTRLTVT.

This clone has just a few counts. V and J are TRBV6-5 and TRBJ2-6; the D is unclear. CDR1 is MNHEY, CDR2 SVGAGI, per germline. The CDR3 length is 16 residues. Trimming pared 0 bases from V and 0 bases from J, leaving 6 bases between. The CDR3 DNA follows: TGTGCCAGCAGTTACTCGGGAACCTCTGGGGCCAACGTCCTGACTTTC. Amino acids: CASSYSGTSGANVLTF.

This clone appeared once. The chain joins TRBV6-6 to TRBJ1-1; TRBD1 is a possible D gene (5 bases). CDR3 length: 13 residues. V gave up 11 bases and J gave up 3 bases, with 16 bases separating them. Germline V gene data show CDR1 as MNHNY and CDR2 as SVGAGI (reference sequence). The CDR3 DNA follows: TGTGCCGGCGCCCTTCAGGGCTACACTGAAGCTTTCTTT. This translates into CAGALQGYTEAFF.

The chain is built from TRBV28 and TRBJ1-5; D is unresolved. CDR1 is MDHEN and CDR2 is SYDVKM in the germline V gene. Between the trimmed V and J ends, which lost 6 bases and 6 bases, there was a span of 15 bases. This CDR3 region has 14 residues. The CDR3 here is CASSFQILSQPQHF. CDR3 DNA: TGTGCCAGCAGCTTTCAAATTTTGTCTCAGCCCCAGCATTTT.

The rearrangement links TRBV7-9 to TRBJ1-2; a possible D gene is TRBD1 (5 bases). Germline CDR1 and CDR2: SEHNR and FQNEAQ (reference sequence). CDR3 length: 12 amino acids. V was shortened by 5 bases and J by 4 bases, with 8 bases between the two germline ends. Here the CDR3 reads CASSPGTYGYTF. The DNA of the CDR3 is TGTGCCAGCAGCCCCGGGACCTATGGCTACACCTTC.

The chain is built from TRBV28 and TRBJ1-3, with a weak D call TRBD1 (5 bases). Germline-derived CDR1 and CDR2 are MDHEN and SYDVKM. CDR3 size: 11 residues. The V and J ends lost 5 bases and 13 bases respectively, with 12 bases between them. CDR3 in amino acids: CASSVPDSIYF. Written as DNA, the CDR3 is TGTGCCAGCAGTGTTCCCGACAGTATATATTTT.

The chain joins TRBV6-5 to TRBJ1-2; D gene ambiguous. Germline V gene sequence: CDR1 MNHEY, CDR2 SVGAGI. The CDR3 has 15 residues. V lost 0 bases, J lost 8 bases, and 16 bases lay in between. As DNA, the CDR3 is TGTGCCAGCAGTTACTCGATGGTTAGTGGGGTCGGCTACACCTTC. Translated: CASSYSMVSGVGYTF.